The source of this T cell receptor (beta chain) is a study of blood T cell repertoires in COVID-19. The germline CDR1 and CDR2 sequences are SEHNR and FQNEAQ (reference sequence). The CDR3 has 15 residues. The junction had 8 bases not matched to a gene; V was cut back by 4 bases and J by 3 bases. This clone has more than one count but fewer than ten. Produced via immunoSEQ multiplex PCR; TCRdb's table is partial and in-frame only. The sample lists 100,000 to 130,000 clones; about two thirds were seen once. This clonotype was sampled from a woman in her thirties or forties with acute or convalescent COVID-19. The source material was peripheral blood. The chain carries TRBV7-9 and TRBJ1-2, with 7 nucleotides matching TRBD1. The CDR3 region has the DNA TGTGCCAGCAGCTCCTTCGACAGGGCAGACTATGGCTACACCTTC. This encodes CASSSFDRADYGYTF.